The clone carrying this T cell receptor beta chain has more than one count but fewer than ten. Its antigen is undetermined. The source material, RNA transcripts, was used to amplify TCR beta CDR3 regions. The HTBI primer set drove a first-round RT-PCR of the TCR CDR3. Each CDR3 protein gets one entry after TCRdb re-called the multiplex PCR reads with MiXCR. The table shows about 500,000 distinct CDR3 sequences, with 46% occurring only once. This sample is drawn from a study of T cells in Graves' hyperthyroidism and ophthalmopathy. General study points: Onset of ophthalmopathy came a median around 6.5 months after the model predicted it.

A patient was excluded if there was uncontrolled infection, other autoimmune disease, pregnancy or lactation. The CDR3 is made up of 16 amino acids. CDR1 is MDHEN and CDR2 is SYDVKM in the germline V gene. Trimming removed 3 bases at V and 7 bases at J, with 21 bases between. The receptor was derived from an adult woman with Graves' disease, either hyperthyroidism or ophthalmopathy (not recorded which). This chain connects TRBV28 to TRBJ2-5, with D possibly TRBD1 on 6 matching bases. Sequences were obtained from peripheral blood or thyroid tissue (not recorded which). DNA of the CDR3: TGTGCCAGCAGTTTTCGCTCAGGGGATCGGAGTGGGACCCAGTACTTC. Its translation is CASSFRSGDRSGTQYF.